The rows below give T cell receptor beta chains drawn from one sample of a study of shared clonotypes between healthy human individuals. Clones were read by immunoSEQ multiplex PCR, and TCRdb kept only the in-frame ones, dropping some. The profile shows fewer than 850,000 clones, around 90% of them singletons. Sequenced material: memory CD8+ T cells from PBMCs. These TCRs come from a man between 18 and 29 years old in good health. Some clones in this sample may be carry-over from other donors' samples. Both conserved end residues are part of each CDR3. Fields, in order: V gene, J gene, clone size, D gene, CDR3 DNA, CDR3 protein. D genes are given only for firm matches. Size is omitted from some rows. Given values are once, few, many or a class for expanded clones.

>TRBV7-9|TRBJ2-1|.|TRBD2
TGTGCCAGCAGCGTGGGACTAGCGGGTCATAGCTCCTACAATGAGCAGTTCTTC
CASSVGLAGHSSYNEQFF
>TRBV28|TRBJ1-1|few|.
TGTGCCAGCAGCTACGTGAACACTGAAGCTTTCTTT
CASSYVNTEAFF
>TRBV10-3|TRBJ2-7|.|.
TGTGCCATCAGTGGGGGTGGCGAGCAGTACTTC
CAISGGGEQYF
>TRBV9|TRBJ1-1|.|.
TGTGCCAGCAGCGTCGGCCGGGACACAAAGAACACTGAAGCTTTCTTT
CASSVGRDTKNTEAFF
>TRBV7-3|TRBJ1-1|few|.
TGTGCCAGCAGCCCCCTGAAGGGTGAAGCTTTCTTT
CASSPLKGEAFF
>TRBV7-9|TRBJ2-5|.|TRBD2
TGTGCCAGCAGCTTGCGGCTAGCGGACCAAGAGACCCAGTACTTC
CASSLRLADQETQYF
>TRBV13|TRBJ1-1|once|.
TGTGCCAGCAGCTACGCGGTAGGGGATAACACTGAAGCTTTCTTT
CASSYAVGDNTEAFF
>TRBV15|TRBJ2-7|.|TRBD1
TGTGCCACCAGCAGAGATAAAGGACAGGGGGCATACGAGCAGTACTTC
CATSRDKGQGAYEQYF
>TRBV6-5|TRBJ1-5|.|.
TGTGCCAGCAGTTCCGCGGGGAATCAGCCCCAGCATTTT
CASSSAGNQPQHF
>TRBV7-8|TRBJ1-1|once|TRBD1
TGTGCCAGCAGCTTAGCAGGGTGGAGGGGGCAGCGCACTGAAGCTTTCTTT
CASSLAGWRGQRTEAFF
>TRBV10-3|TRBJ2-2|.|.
TGTGCCATCAGTGAGCGTGGGCAGGGCCTTTGGACCGGGGAGCTGTTTTTT
CAISERGQGLWTGELFF
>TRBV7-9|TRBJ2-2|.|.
TGTGCCAGCAGCCTACAAGACACCGGGGAGCTGTTTTTT
CASSLQDTGELFF
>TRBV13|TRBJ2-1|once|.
TGTGCCAGCAGCCGGAGTAGGCCCGATGAGCAGTTCTTC
CASSRSRPDEQFF
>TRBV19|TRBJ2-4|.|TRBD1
TGTGCCAGTAGTTTAGACAGGGGGCGCGGGAACATTCAGTACTTC
CASSLDRGRGNIQYF
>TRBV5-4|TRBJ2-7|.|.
TGTGCCAGCAGCTTAGACAGAAGCTCCTACGAGCAGTACTTC
CASSLDRSSYEQYF
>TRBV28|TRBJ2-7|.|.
TGTGCCAGCAGCCTTGGATCAGGGTTCGAGCAGTACTTC
CASSLGSGFEQYF
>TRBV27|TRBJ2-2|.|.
TGTGCCAGCAGTTTTTTTCCAACCGGGCAGGGGAACACCGGGGAGCTGTTTTTT
CASSFFPTGQGNTGELFF
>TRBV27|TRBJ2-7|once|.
TGTGCCAGCAGTTTAGCCTCCGGGCTAGCAGTTGTCCACGAGCAGTACTTC
CASSLASGLAVVHEQYF
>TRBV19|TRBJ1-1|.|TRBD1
TGTGCCAGTAGTAGACTCCGGGACAGGGACACTGAAGCTTTCTTT
CASSRLRDRDTEAFF
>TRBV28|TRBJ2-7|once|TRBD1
TGTGCCAGCACACAAACAGGGGGCCGGGGCGAGCAGTACTTC
CASTQTGGRGEQYF
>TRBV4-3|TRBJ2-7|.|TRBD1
TGCGCCAGCAGCCAGGGGTCGGGACAGGGGGCCCTACTATCCTACGAGCAGTACTTC
CASSQGSGQGALLSYEQYF
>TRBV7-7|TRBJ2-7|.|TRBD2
TGTGCCAGCAGCTTAGGTAGCGGGGCCTCCTACGAGCAGTACTTC
CASSLGSGASYEQYF
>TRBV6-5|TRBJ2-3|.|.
TGTGCCAGCAGTCGGACACCTACTTCGGTGGATACGCAGTATTTT
CASSRTPTSVDTQYF
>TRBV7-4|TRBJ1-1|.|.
TGTGCCAGCAGCACACCAGGACCCGTCATGAACACTGAAGCTTTCTTT
CASSTPGPVMNTEAFF
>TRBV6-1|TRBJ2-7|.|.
TGTGCCAGCAGTGAAGACGACCGCTTCTCCTACGAGCAGTACTTC
CASSEDDRFSYEQYF
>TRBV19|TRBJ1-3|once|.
TGTGCCAGTAGTTGGTCGGCGTCTGGAAACACCATATATTTT
CASSWSASGNTIYF
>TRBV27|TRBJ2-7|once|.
TGTGCCAGCAGTCCCCTCATGTCTTATGGTTTCTACGAGCAGTACTTC
CASSPLMSYGFYEQYF
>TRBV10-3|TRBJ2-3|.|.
TGTGCCATCAGCCCGGGAGTAGTGGCAGATACGCAGTATTTT
CAISPGVVADTQYF
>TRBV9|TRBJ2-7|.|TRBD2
TGTGCCAGCAGCGTCACTAGCGGGAGTCGCTGGGAGCAGTACTTC
CASSVTSGSRWEQYF
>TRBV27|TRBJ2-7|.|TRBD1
TGTGCCAGCAGTTTAGGGACAGGCTCCTACGAGCAGTACTTC
CASSLGTGSYEQYF
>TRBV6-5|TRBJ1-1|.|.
TGTGCCAGCAGCCCAATAGGACAGAAAAACACTGAAGCTTTCTTT
CASSPIGQKNTEAFF
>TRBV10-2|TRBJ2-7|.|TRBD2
TGCGCCAGCAGTGATGGGGGGGACGAGCAGTACTTC
CASSDGGDEQYF
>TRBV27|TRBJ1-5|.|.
TGTGCCAGCAGTTTTAGGACGGGTAATCAGCCCCAGCATTTT
CASSFRTGNQPQHF
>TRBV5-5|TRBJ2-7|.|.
TGTGCCAGCAGCGACCGGGCCTTAAGCTCCTACGAGCAGTACTTC
CASSDRALSSYEQYF
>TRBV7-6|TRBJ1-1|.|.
TGTGCCAGCAGCTCACTGGGGAACAGGAACACTGAAGCTTTCTTT
CASSSLGNRNTEAFF
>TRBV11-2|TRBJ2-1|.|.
TGTGCCAGCAGCTTAGCATGGGGAGTCAAGAATGAGCAGTTCTTC
CASSLAWGVKNEQFF
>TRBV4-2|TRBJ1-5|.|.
TGTGCCAGCAGCCTGGGGGACACACCTTATAGCAATCAGCCCCAGCATTTT
CASSLGDTPYSNQPQHF
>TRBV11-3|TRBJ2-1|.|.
TGTGCCAGCAGCTTAGAAATGGACGGCCCCTACAATGAGCAGTTCTTC
CASSLEMDGPYNEQFF
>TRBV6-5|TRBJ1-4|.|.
TGTGCCAGCAGTTACGAGGCAGCAACTAATGAAAAACTGTTTTTT
CASSYEAATNEKLFF
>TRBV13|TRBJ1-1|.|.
TGTGCCAGCAGCTTAAGGCCTCTGAACACTGAAGCTTTCTTT
CASSLRPLNTEAFF
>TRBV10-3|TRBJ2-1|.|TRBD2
TGTGCCATCTTTGTACTAGCGGAAAATGAGCAGTTCTTC
CAIFVLAENEQFF